The next 27 T cell receptor beta chains were all read from a single sample in a study of CD8+ T cells in alopecia areata. Extracted RNA was reverse transcribed into cDNA, the sequencing template. Here immunoSEQ multiplex PCR was the method, and the copy in TCRdb shows in-frame clones only, minus some. The top ten clones hold around 20% of a sample with 130,000 or so clones, approximately 49% of them seen once. The sequencing used CD8+ T cells sorted from blood, collected at week 0. The source is a human donor with alopecia areata.

The DNA for the CDR3 is TGTGCCGTCCGGACAGATCAAGAGACCCAGTACTTC. Amino acids: CAVRTDQETQYF. The chain is built from TRBV10-3 and TRBJ2-5; perhaps TRBD1 as D (6 bases). The CDR3 has 12 amino acids. V lost 11 bases, J lost 2 bases, and 12 bases lay in between. CDR1 is ENHRY and CDR2 is SYGVKD in the germline V gene.

The chain recombines TRBV2 with TRBJ2-1; TRBD1 is a possible D gene (6 bases). Per the germline V gene, CDR1 is SNHLY and CDR2 is FYNNEI. The CDR3 totals 15 residues. V lost 6 bases and J lost 1, with 13 bases in between. In nucleotides, the CDR3 is TGTGCCAGCAGGACGGGACACCCTTCCTACAATGAGCAGTTCTTC. It is translated as CASRTGHPSYNEQFF. Supplemented by reference TRBV2 and TRBJ2-1, the full variable domain reads EPEVTQTPSHQVTQMGQEVILRCVPISNHLYFYWYRQILGQKVEFLVSFYNNEISEKSEIFDDQFSVERPDGSNFTLKIRSTKLEDSAMYFCASRTGHPSYNEQFFGPGTRLTVL.

The chain couples TRBV20-1 to TRBJ2-5; D is perhaps TRBD2 (6 bases). The V gene's germline CDR1 is DFQATT and CDR2 SNEGSKA (reference sequence). The CDR3 runs to 11 residues. CDR3 nucleotide sequence: TGCGCTGCGGGGCGTCAAGAGACCCAGTACTTC. Amino acid sequence: CAAGRQETQYF.

The CDR3 region is CASSLGANTEAFF. The CDR3 bases are TGCGCCAGCAGCTTGGGGGCGAACACTGAAGCTTTCTTT. The chain couples TRBV5-1 to TRBJ1-1; D uncertain. This CDR3 has 13 amino acids. V was trimmed by 0 bases and J by 1 base, leaving 4 bases between them. In germline, CDR1 is SGHRS, CDR2 YFSETQ.

This rearrangement joins TRBV7-9 to TRBJ2-7; D unclear. Trimming left V 4 bases short and J 5 bases short, with 18 bases between. This CDR3 is 15 amino acids long. Germline V gene data show CDR1 as SEHNR and CDR2 as FQNEAQ (reference sequence). The CDR3 reads CASSSRLGPGDEQYF. The CDR3 DNA reads as TGTGCCAGCAGCTCCAGGTTAGGGCCTGGGGACGAGCAGTACTTC.

This clone has only one observation. The V call is TRBV27, the J call TRBJ2-3, with D unclear. Trimming removed 2 bases at V and 4 bases at J, with 7 bases between. Germline CDR1 is MNHEY and CDR2 is SMNVEV (reference sequence). The CDR3 spans 13 residues. The CDR3 is CASSLGVPDTQYF. In DNA form, the CDR3 reads TGTGCCAGCAGTTTAGGGGTCCCAGATACGCAGTATTTT.

In regard to this clone: A junction end diverges from the germline sequence, so it may reflect a read error. The chain links TRBV29-1 to TRBJ2-1, with 14 bases aligning to TRBD2. Germline V gene data show CDR1 as SQVTM and CDR2 as ANQGSEA. This CDR3 region has 14 residues. In nucleotides, the CDR3 is TGCAGCGTCGAAGGGACTAGCGGGGGTTCTGAGCAGTTCTTC. This codes for CSVEGTSGGSEQFF.

The rearrangement links TRBV30 to TRBJ2-5, with D perhaps TRBD1 (6 bases). The length of the CDR3 is 13 residues. V shed 4 bases and J shed 4 bases, with 13 bases lying between them. The germline V gene encodes CDR1 GTSNPN and CDR2 SVGIG (reference sequence). CDR3 DNA sequence: TGTGCCTGGATTACAGGGCTCCCAGAGACCCAGTACTTC. Its translation: CAWITGLPETQYF.

The chain is built from TRBV29-1 and TRBJ1-2, with D maybe TRBD1 (6 bases). The V gene lost 2 bases and the J gene lost 8 bases, with 12 bases spanning the gap. This CDR3 contains 12 residues. The germline CDR1 and CDR2 sequences are SQVTM and ANQGSEA. DNA for the CDR3: TGCAGCGTTGAACCAGGGGCTTACGGCTACACCTTC. Protein: CSVEPGAYGYTF.

V is TRBV2 and J is TRBJ2-2; TRBD1 matches 9 bases. Trimming at V came to 0 bases and at J to 7 bases, leaving 9 bases not matched to a gene. Germline CDR1 reads SNHLY; CDR2 reads FYNNEI. The CDR3 contains 17 residues. The CDR3 DNA follows: TGTGCCAGCAGTGAAGCGTGGTGGGACAGGGATAACGGGGAGCTGTTTTTT. Translation gives CASSEAWWDRDNGELFF.

The CDR3 spells CASSQERVANSPLHF. CDR3 sequence (DNA): TGTGCCAGCAGCCAAGAGAGGGTGGCGAATTCACCCCTCCACTTT. The rearrangement joins TRBV4-2 to TRBJ1-6; no clear D gene. Germline V lookup: CDR1 LGHNA, CDR2 YNFKEQ. The length of the CDR3 is 15 residues. Trimming took 0 bases from V and 7 from J, leaving 10 bases between them.

This chain links TRBV6-1 with TRBJ2-7; 7 nucleotides align to TRBD1. V lost 2 bases to trimming and J lost 1 base; unmatched junction nucleotides: 5. Germline CDR1 is MNHNS and CDR2 is SASEGT. CDR3 length equals 15 residues. This chain's CDR3 is CASSERTGASYEQYF. CDR3 nucleotides: TGTGCCAGCAGTGAACGAACAGGGGCTTCCTACGAGCAGTACTTC.

The chain links TRBV5-1 to TRBJ2-1; 12 nucleotides agree with TRBD2. In germline, CDR1 is SGHRS, CDR2 YFSETQ. This CDR3 is built from 16 residues. With V trimmed by 6 bases and J by 6 bases, 10 bases remained unmatched. This CDR3 is CASTLLLAGGRNEQFF. Written as DNA, the CDR3 is TGCGCCAGCACGTTGCTACTAGCGGGGGGCCGCAATGAGCAGTTCTTC.

This clone was seen a handful of times. Other DNA sequences in this specimen translate into the identical CDR3. The V gene is TRBV27, the J gene TRBJ1-5; D is unclear. Germline CDR1 and CDR2: MNHEY and SMNVEV (reference sequence). The CDR3 totals 14 residues. Trimming shortened V by 3 bases and J by 1 base, and 7 bases separated the two germline ends. Here the CDR3 reads CASSFGGSNQPQHF. The CDR3 DNA reads TGTGCCAGCAGTTTTGGCGGGAGCAATCAGCCCCAGCATTTT.

This clone was observed a handful of times. The chain combines TRBV29-1 with TRBJ1-2, with 8 bases that match TRBD1. The germline CDR1 and CDR2 sequences are SQVTM and ANQGSEA. V lost 3 bases to trimming and J lost 7 bases; unmatched junction nucleotides: 13. This CDR3 has 15 amino acids. The CDR3 here is CSVDSLDRAVGGYTF. CDR3 coding DNA: TGCAGCGTTGATTCCCTGGACAGGGCTGTGGGTGGCTACACCTTC.

The chain joins TRBV7-9 to TRBJ1-1, with D perhaps matching TRBD1 (5 bases). V lost 1 base, J lost 7 bases, and 16 bases lay in between. The CDR3 contains 15 residues. Germline assignment: CDR1 SEHNR and CDR2 FQNEAQ (reference sequence). The CDR3 coding sequence is TGTGCCAGCAGCTTAGAGAGGACACCTACCTATGAAGCTTTCTTT. The encoded protein is CASSLERTPTYEAFF.

This clone was seen only a few times. This chain links TRBV16 with TRBJ1-1; 7 bases are shared with TRBD1. Germline V gives CDR1 KGHSY, CDR2 FQNENV. This CDR3 comprises 15 residues. The ends lost 2 bases at V and 2 bases at J; junction bases unmatched: 5. The CDR3, as DNA: TGTGCCAGCAGCCAAACGGGACAGCATAACACTGAAGCTTTCTTT. Residues: CASSQTGQHNTEAFF.

This chain links TRBV29-1 with TRBJ1-1; D gene uncertain. Trimming cost V 5 bases and J 1 base, with 5 bases left between them. The CDR3 has 11 amino acids. Germline V gives CDR1 SQVTM, CDR2 ANQGSEA. CDR3 amino acids: CSVLENTEAFF. CDR3 bases: TGCAGCGTTCTGGAGAACACTGAAGCTTTCTTT.

The chain joins TRBV7-2 to TRBJ2-1, with D possibly TRBD1 on 5 matching bases. V lost 5 bases, J lost 16 bases, and 21 bases lay in between. Germline assignment: CDR1 SGHTA and CDR2 FQGNSA. The CDR3 has 13 residues. The CDR3 coding sequence is TGTGCCAGCAGCCCTGGAGTGGACACAACCACCTTCTTC. Protein product: CASSPGVDTTTFF. Full variable domain (remainder filled in from reference TRBV7-2 and TRBJ2-1): GAGVSQSPSNKVTEKGKDVELRCDPISGHTALYWYRQSLGQGLEFLIYFQGNSAPDKSGLPSDRFSAERTGGSVSTLTIQRTQQEDSAVYLCASSPGVDTTTFFGPGTRLTVL.

V and J are TRBV29-1 and TRBJ1-5, with TRBD1 matching 9 bases. The length of the CDR3 is 13 residues. After removal of 6 bases from V and 6 bases from J, the junction contained 6 bases not matched to a gene. Germline CDR1 is SQVTM and CDR2 is ANQGSEA. The CDR3 DNA reads TGCAGCGTCCCCGGGACAGGGAGTCAGCCCCAGCATTTT. Translating it yields CSVPGTGSQPQHF. Full variable domain (outside the CDR3, taken from reference TRBV29-1 and TRBJ1-5): SAVISQKPSRDICQRGTSLTIQCQVDSQVTMMFWYRQQPGQSLTLIATANQGSEATYESGFVIDKFPISRPNLTFSTLTVSNMSPEDSSIYLCSVPGTGSQPQHFGDGTRLSIL.

The genes are TRBV13 and TRBJ2-1; D gene uncertain. Germline CDR1 PRHDT, CDR2 FYEKMQ (reference sequence). V lost 1 base, J lost 6 bases, and 16 bases lay in between. The CDR3 runs to 16 residues. CDR3 sequence reads: CASSLEGGVWLNEQFF. As DNA, the CDR3 is TGTGCCAGCAGCTTAGAAGGTGGGGTTTGGCTCAATGAGCAGTTCTTC. Supplemented by reference TRBV13 and TRBJ2-1, the full variable domain reads AAGVIQSPRHLIKEKRETATLKCYPIPRHDTVYWYQQGPGQDPQFLISFYEKMQSDKGSIPDRFSAQQFSDYHSELNMSSLELGDSALYFCASSLEGGVWLNEQFFGPGTRLTVL.

The chain is built from TRBV5-1 and TRBJ2-7; D remains unclear. Germline CDR1 and CDR2: SGHRS and YFSETQ. The CDR3 extends over 13 amino acids. V shed 0 bases and J shed 6 bases, with 10 bases lying between them. The CDR3 DNA follows: TGCGCCAGCAGCTTGGCCCGGGCTGCCGAGCAGTACTTC. Encoded protein: CASSLARAAEQYF.

This clone was detected only a few times. The J gene is TRBJ1-1, the V gene TRBV7-8; D might be TRBD1 (6 bases). The CDR3 contains 15 residues. Germline loops: CDR1 SGHVS, CDR2 FQNEAQ. Between the trimmed V and J ends, which lost 3 bases and 1 base, there was a span of 12 bases. CDR3 residues: CASSLETGRNTEAFF. CDR3 bases: TGTGCCAGCAGCTTGGAAACAGGGAGGAACACTGAAGCTTTCTTT.

The genes are TRBV5-6 and TRBJ2-3; 7 nucleotides line up with TRBD1. The CDR3 runs 16 residues. The germline V gene has CDR1 SGHDT and CDR2 YYEEEE. J lost 1 base, V lost 4 bases, and 9 bases had no gene match. The CDR3 DNA follows: TGTGCCAGCAGCCTACGGACAGGTAAAGGCACAGATACGCAGTATTTT. This encodes CASSLRTGKGTDTQYF.

This rearrangement joins TRBV4-3 to TRBJ2-7; either TRBD1 or TRBD2 may supply D (5 bases each). Trimming removed 0 bases at V and 2 bases at J, with 17 bases between. The CDR3 totals 17 residues. CDR1 and CDR2 from the germline V gene are LGHNA and YSLEER. The DNA of the CDR3 is TGCGCCAGCAGCCAAGATCGGGTGGGGGAATTTCCCTACGAGCAGTACTTC. Its protein product is CASSQDRVGEFPYEQYF.

This clone was observed at least ten times. This chain uses TRBV6-4 with TRBJ1-6; 12 bases agree with TRBD1. Germline CDR1 MRHNA, CDR2 SNTAGT. The length of the CDR3 is 15 residues. V dropped 0 bases and J dropped 9; count of bases not matched to a gene: 0. CDR3 amino acids: CASSDSGQGASPLHF. The CDR3 nucleotides read TGTGCCAGCAGTGACTCGGGACAGGGGGCTTCACCCCTCCACTTT.

This clone turned up a few times. The chain links TRBV5-1 to TRBJ1-1; D possibly corresponds to TRBD1 (5 bases). The V gene's germline CDR1 is SGHRS and CDR2 YFSETQ. The length of the CDR3 is 15 residues. V lost 0 bases, J lost 0 bases, and 9 bases lay in between. CDR3 in DNA: TGCGCCAGCAGCTTGGGTAAGGGGATGAACACTGAAGCTTTCTTT. This gives the protein CASSLGKGMNTEAFF.